The 21 T cell receptor beta chains listed next were all sequenced from one sample in a study of blood T cells in healthy people across ages. Next came a second PCR, run for about 6 to 11 cycles, which used a sample-barcoded 5' primer along with a J-beta primer mix. One entry per CDR3 protein, called by TCRdb with MiXCR from the 5' RACE reads. This table holds fewer than 2 million distinct CDR3 sequences, more than 35% found once. What was sequenced was blood. The source of these receptors is a human donor in good health.

This clonotype was counted at least ten times. The DNA of the CDR3 is TGTGCCAGCAGCGTTGGTGGGGCCAACGTCCTGACTTTC. Translated, it gives CASSVGGANVLTF. V is TRBV9 and J is TRBJ2-6; D uncertain. The CDR3 is 13 amino acids. The V gene's germline CDR1 is SGDLS and CDR2 YYNGEE. V was cut by 2 bases and J by 3 bases, with 3 bases left in between.

This clonotype was counted a few times. The chain employs TRBV28 and TRBJ2-5; no reliable D call. Germline values: CDR1 MDHEN, CDR2 SYDVKM. The CDR3 runs 14 residues. V lost 3 bases, J lost 4 bases, and 12 bases lay in between. Here the CDR3 reads CASSLGRLGETQYF. For the CDR3, the DNA is TGTGCCAGCAGTTTGGGCAGGTTGGGAGAGACCCAGTACTTC.

The V call is TRBV7-9, the J call TRBJ1-2, with TRBD1 as a possible D gene (5 bases). The CDR3 sequence is 11 residues long. Germline V CDR1 and CDR2: SEHNR, FQNEAQ (reference sequence). Trimming shortened V by 11 bases and J by 5 bases, and 12 bases separated the two germline ends. The CDR3, as DNA: TGTGCCCTGCGGGGCTCATATGGCTACACCTTC. It specifies CALRGSYGYTF.

The chain links TRBV18 to TRBJ2-7; D unclear. The CDR3 is 11 amino acids. Germline CDR1 reads KGHSH; CDR2 reads LQKENI. Trimming took off 8 bases at V and 5 bases at J, with 10 bases between the two ends. CDR3 protein: CASPRTDEQYF. The CDR3 DNA is TGTGCCAGCCCACGAACGGACGAGCAGTACTTC.

This clonotype was recorded a few times. The rearrangement uses TRBV7-3 and TRBJ2-3; D is unresolved. The CDR3 runs to 13 residues. Germline CDR1 SGHTA, CDR2 FQGTGA. V was clipped by 0 bases and J by 4 bases, with 5 bases between them. CDR3: CASSLTFADTQYF. In DNA form, the CDR3 reads TGTGCCAGCAGCTTAACGTTTGCAGATACGCAGTATTTT.

The CDR3 nucleotides read TGTGCCAGCAGCTTAGACCACCGCACAGATACGCAGTATTTT. Residues: CASSLDHRTDTQYF. This sequence joins TRBV7-9 and TRBJ2-3, with D uncertain. Trimming removed 1 base at V and 1 base at J, with 6 bases between. The V gene's germline CDR1 is SEHNR and CDR2 FQNEAQ (reference sequence). CDR3 length equals 14 residues.

The CDR3 spells CSAIRLARAGELFF. The CDR3 coding sequence is TGCAGTGCTATCCGACTAGCTCGGGCCGGGGAGCTGTTTTTT. The V gene is TRBV20-1, the J gene TRBJ2-2; the match to TRBD2 covers 7 bases. The CDR3 spans 14 residues. The J segment lost 6 bases and the V segment lost 4 bases, leaving 8 bases of the junction unmatched. Germline V gene sequence: CDR1 DFQATT, CDR2 SNEGSKA (reference sequence).

The table lists this clonotype with a count of one. The V and J genes are TRBV29-1 and TRBJ1-2; perhaps TRBD1 as D (5 bases). Germline assignment: CDR1 SQVTM and CDR2 ANQGSEA. Trimming took 4 bases from V and 10 from J, leaving 16 bases between them. This CDR3 is built from 12 residues. This CDR3 reads CSVVGGLGDYTF. The CDR3 DNA reads TGCAGCGTTGTTGGAGGTCTGGGGGACTACACCTTC. Filled out from reference TRBV29-1 and TRBJ1-2, the complete variable domain reads SAVISQKPSRDICQRGTSLTIQCQVDSQVTMMFWYRQQPGQSLTLIATANQGSEATYESGFVIDKFPISRPNLTFSTLTVSNMSPEDSSIYLCSVVGGLGDYTFGSGTRLTVV.

The chain is built from TRBV4-3 and TRBJ1-4; D is unclear. The V end lost 3 bases, the J end lost 0 bases, and 11 bases lay between the germline ends. The germline CDR1 and CDR2 sequences are LGHNA and YSLEER. The CDR3 spans 16 residues. The CDR3 loop is CASSQGPRTTNEKLFF. As DNA, the CDR3 is TGCGCCAGCAGCCAGGGCCCGCGGACAACTAATGAAAAACTGTTTTTT.

This clonotype was counted ten times or more. This sequence joins TRBV7-2 and TRBJ2-3; D is undetermined. V was pared by 8 bases and J by 2 bases, with 14 bases between. This CDR3 has 14 residues. The germline V gene encodes CDR1 SGHTA and CDR2 FQGNSA. Here the CDR3 DNA reads TGTGCCAGCCACCTCGGATCCGTCACAGATACGCAGTATTTT. Translation gives CASHLGSVTDTQYF. The full variable domain, completed using reference TRBV7-2 and TRBJ2-3, is GAGVSQSPSNKVTEKGKDVELRCDPISGHTALYWYRQSLGQGLEFLIYFQGNSAPDKSGLPSDRFSAERTGGSVSTLTIQRTQQEDSAVYLCASHLGSVTDTQYFGPGTRLTVL.

The CDR3 DNA reads TGTGCCAGCAGTTACGACGGGACACCTAAATCCCGGAGCTCCTACGAGCAGTACTTC. Its translation is CASSYDGTPKSRSSYEQYF. The rearrangement joins TRBV6-2 or TRBV6-3 to TRBJ2-7; perhaps TRBD1 as D (6 bases). Germline V gene data show CDR1 as MNHEY and CDR2 as SVGEGT. V was pared by 2 bases and J by 0 bases, with 23 bases between. The CDR3 extends over 19 amino acids.

This clonotype was seen more than once but under ten times. The genes are TRBV4-2 and TRBJ1-2, with a tentative D call TRBD1 (5 bases). CDR1 LGHNA and CDR2 YNFKEQ come from the germline V gene. V dropped 0 bases and J dropped 4 bases, with 15 bases sitting between them. The CDR3 consists of 16 residues. CDR3 sequence: CASSQDRTGATYGYTF. In nucleotides, the CDR3 is TGTGCCAGCAGCCAAGATCGTACCGGGGCTACCTATGGCTACACCTTC.

J is TRBJ1-2 and V is TRBV5-5; D might be TRBD1 (5 bases). This CDR3 has 14 residues. Between the trimmed V and J ends, which lost 2 bases and 3 bases, there was a span of 11 bases. Per the germline V gene, CDR1 is SGHKS and CDR2 is YYEKEE (reference sequence). In DNA, the CDR3 is TGTGCCAGCAGCTTCTCCCAGGGCGACTATGGCTACACCTTC. This translates into CASSFSQGDYGYTF.

The rearrangement joins TRBV9 to TRBJ1-2; D is uncertain. Germline V gives CDR1 SGDLS, CDR2 YYNGEE. This CDR3 comprises 14 residues. The ends were cut back, 3 bases at V and 2 bases at J, with 11 bases in the middle. DNA for the CDR3: TGTGCCAGCAGCGGAGACTCGGAAAACTATGGCTACACCTTC. It encodes CASSGDSENYGYTF.

This clonotype was counted only a few times. This chain links TRBV2 with TRBJ1-5, with a weak D call TRBD1 (6 bases). Trimming removed 5 bases from V and 3 bases from J, with 8 bases in between. Per germline, CDR1 SNHLY and CDR2 FYNNEI. The CDR3 has 13 amino acids. The CDR3 is CASSWTVNQPQHF. CDR3 coding DNA: TGTGCCAGCAGTTGGACAGTCAATCAGCCCCAGCATTTT. Full variable domain (missing parts from reference TRBV2 and TRBJ1-5): EPEVTQTPSHQVTQMGQEVILRCVPISNHLYFYWYRQILGQKVEFLVSFYNNEISEKSEIFDDQFSVERPDGSNFTLKIRSTKLEDSAMYFCASSWTVNQPQHFGDGTRLSIL.

Details on this clonotype: The germline gene is not matched at one end of the junction; a read error may be the cause. V gene TRBV5-1 combines with J gene TRBJ2-6; TRBD1 or TRBD2 may be the D gene (5 bases each). CDR1 is SGHRS and CDR2 is YFSETQ in the germline V gene. The CDR3 loop spans 15 amino acids. Here the CDR3 DNA reads TGCGCCAGCAGCTTGGGATGGACTGGGGCCAACGTCCGGACTTTC. It codes for CASSLGWTGANVRTF.

The table lists this clonotype with many counts. The germline gene is not matched at one end of the junction; a read error may be the cause. Here the CDR3 reads CASSLDSFYGYTF. The CDR3 DNA sequence: TGCGCCAGCAGCTTGGACAGTTTCTATGGCTACACCTTC. This chain joins TRBV11-1 and TRBJ1-2; possible D gene TRBD1, 6 bases. The CDR3 runs to 13 residues. Germline V CDR1 and CDR2: SGHAT, FQDESV (reference sequence).

The table lists this clonotype with a few counts. This chain's CDR3 is CAINTGGSSYNEQFF. In nucleotides, the CDR3 is TGTGCCATCAATACGGGGGGGAGCTCCTACAATGAGCAGTTCTTC. The V and J genes are TRBV10-3 and TRBJ2-1, with TRBD2 identical over 8 bases. V was clipped by 7 bases and J by 0 bases; unmatched bases: 5. The CDR3 is made up of 15 amino acids. From germline, CDR1 is ENHRY and CDR2 SYGVKD.

V is TRBV2 and J is TRBJ1-6; the D gene is possibly TRBD1 (5 bases). CDR3 length: 18 residues. V lost 4 bases to trimming and J lost 10 bases, with 26 bases between them. Germline CDR1 reads SNHLY; CDR2 reads FYNNEI. The CDR3 nucleotides read TGTGCCAGCAGTGGGGACCGGCTTTCGAACGGGCTGGACTCACCCCTCCACTTT. Translating gives CASSGDRLSNGLDSPLHF. The whole variable domain, filled in from reference TRBV2 and TRBJ1-6, reads EPEVTQTPSHQVTQMGQEVILRCVPISNHLYFYWYRQILGQKVEFLVSFYNNEISEKSEIFDDQFSVERPDGSNFTLKIRSTKLEDSAMYFCASSGDRLSNGLDSPLHFGNGTRLTVT.

Only a few counts were recorded for this clonotype. The chain links TRBV6-5 to TRBJ1-1; D uncertain. The V end lost 5 bases, the J end lost 3 bases, and 13 bases lay between the germline ends. Germline lookup yields CDR1 MNHEY and CDR2 SVGAGI. This CDR3 contains 14 residues. The DNA for the CDR3 is TGTGCCAGCAGTACCGCGAGAGGGTACACTGAAGCTTTCTTT. It encodes CASSTARGYTEAFF.

V gene TRBV6-2 or TRBV6-3 combines with J gene TRBJ2-7; D perhaps matches TRBD2 (6 bases). Germline CDR1 reads MNHEY; CDR2 reads SVGEGT. V lost 6 bases and J lost 2, with 17 bases in between. This CDR3 region has 15 residues. In DNA form, the CDR3 reads TGTGCCAGCAGGAAGGATCGGGACTCAACCTACGAGCAGTACTTC. Its translation is CASRKDRDSTYEQYF.